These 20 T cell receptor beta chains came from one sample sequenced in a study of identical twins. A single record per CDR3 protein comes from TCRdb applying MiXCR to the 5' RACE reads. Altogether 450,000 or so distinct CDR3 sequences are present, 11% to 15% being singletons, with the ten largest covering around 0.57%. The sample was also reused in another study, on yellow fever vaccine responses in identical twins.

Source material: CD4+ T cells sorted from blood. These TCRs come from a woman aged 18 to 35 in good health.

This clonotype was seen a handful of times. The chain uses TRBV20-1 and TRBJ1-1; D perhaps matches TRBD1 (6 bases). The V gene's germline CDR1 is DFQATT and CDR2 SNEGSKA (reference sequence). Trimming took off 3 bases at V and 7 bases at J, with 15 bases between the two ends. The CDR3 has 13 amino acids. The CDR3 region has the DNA TGCAGTGCTAGTCTTGGGGGGCCCAATGAAGCTTTCTTT. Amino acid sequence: CSASLGGPNEAFF.

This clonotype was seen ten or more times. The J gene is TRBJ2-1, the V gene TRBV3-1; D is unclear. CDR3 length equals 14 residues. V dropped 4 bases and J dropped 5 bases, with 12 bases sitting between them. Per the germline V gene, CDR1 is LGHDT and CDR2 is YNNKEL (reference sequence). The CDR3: CASSRRGSNNEQFF. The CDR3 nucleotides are TGTGCCAGCAGCCGCCGAGGATCTAACAATGAGCAGTTCTTC.

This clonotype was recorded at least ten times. The CDR3 here is CASSSGLAGAYEQYF. CDR3 bases: TGCGCCAGCAGCTCTGGACTAGCGGGAGCCTACGAGCAGTACTTC. The chain employs TRBV5-1 and TRBJ2-7; 13 positions match TRBD2. V was pared by 3 bases and J by 2 bases, with 2 bases of the junction left unmatched. CDR3 length: 15 residues. Germline-derived CDR1 and CDR2 are SGHRS and YFSETQ.

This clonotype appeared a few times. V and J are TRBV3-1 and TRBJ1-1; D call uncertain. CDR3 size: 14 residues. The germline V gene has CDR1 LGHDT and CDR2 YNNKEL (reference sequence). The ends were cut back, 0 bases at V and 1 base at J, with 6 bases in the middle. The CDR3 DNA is TGTGCCAGCAGCCAAGACCCAGGGAACACTGAAGCTTTCTTT. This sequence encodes CASSQDPGNTEAFF.

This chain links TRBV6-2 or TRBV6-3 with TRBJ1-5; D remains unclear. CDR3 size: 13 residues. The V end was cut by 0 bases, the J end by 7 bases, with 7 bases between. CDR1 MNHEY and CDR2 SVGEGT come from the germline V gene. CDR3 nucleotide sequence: TGTGCCAGCAGTTACTCGGAGTCCCAGCCCCAGCATTTT. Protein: CASSYSESQPQHF.

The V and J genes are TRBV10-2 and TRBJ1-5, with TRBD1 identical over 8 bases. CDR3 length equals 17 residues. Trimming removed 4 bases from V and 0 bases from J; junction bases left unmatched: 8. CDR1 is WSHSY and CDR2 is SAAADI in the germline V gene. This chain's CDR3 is CASSGTGTGYSNQPQHF. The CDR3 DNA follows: TGCGCCAGCAGTGGGACCGGGACAGGTTATAGCAATCAGCCCCAGCATTTT.

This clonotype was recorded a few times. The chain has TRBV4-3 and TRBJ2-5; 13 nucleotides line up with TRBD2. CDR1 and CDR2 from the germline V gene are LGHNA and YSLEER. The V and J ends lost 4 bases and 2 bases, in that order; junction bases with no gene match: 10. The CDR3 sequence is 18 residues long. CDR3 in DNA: TGCGCCAGCAGCCCCAGACTAGCGGGAGGATTGGGACAAGAGACCCAGTACTTC. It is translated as CASSPRLAGGLGQETQYF.

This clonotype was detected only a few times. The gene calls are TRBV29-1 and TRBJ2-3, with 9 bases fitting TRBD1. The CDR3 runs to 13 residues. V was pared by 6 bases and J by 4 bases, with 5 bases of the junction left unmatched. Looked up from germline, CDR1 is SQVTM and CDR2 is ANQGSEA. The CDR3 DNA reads TGCAGCGTGGGACAGGGCAGTTCAGATACGCAGTATTTT. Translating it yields CSVGQGSSDTQYF.

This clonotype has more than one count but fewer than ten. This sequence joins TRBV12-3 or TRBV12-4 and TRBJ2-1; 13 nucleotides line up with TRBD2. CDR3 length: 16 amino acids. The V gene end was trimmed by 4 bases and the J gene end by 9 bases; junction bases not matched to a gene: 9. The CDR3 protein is CASSSQGTSGKVEQFF. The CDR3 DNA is TGTGCCAGCAGTTCACAAGGGACTAGCGGGAAGGTTGAGCAGTTCTTC.

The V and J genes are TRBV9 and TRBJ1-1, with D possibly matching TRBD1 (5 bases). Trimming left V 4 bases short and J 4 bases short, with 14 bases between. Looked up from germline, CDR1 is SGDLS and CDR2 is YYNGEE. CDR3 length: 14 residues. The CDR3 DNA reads TGTGCCAGCAGCCCTAGAGGAGGGACCACTGAAGCTTTCTTT. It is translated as CASSPRGGTTEAFF.

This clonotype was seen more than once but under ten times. The DNA of the CDR3 is TGTGCCAGCAGTTACGCTAGCGGGAGGCTCAGTGAGCAGTTCTTC. It translates to CASSYASGRLSEQFF. V usage is TRBV6-2 or TRBV6-3 and J usage is TRBJ2-1; 11 bases align to TRBD2. Trimming cost V 2 bases and J 9 bases; bases outside gene matches: 6. Germline V gene data show CDR1 as MNHEY and CDR2 as SVGEGT. CDR3 length equals 15 residues.

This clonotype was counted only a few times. The CDR3 nucleotides are TGTGCCAGCAGCTTAGGACTTCGGGGTTCTACCTCTAGCTCCTACGAGCAGTACTTC. It translates to CASSLGLRGSTSSSYEQYF. The chain carries TRBV11-1 and TRBJ2-7; D perhaps matches TRBD2 (5 bases). Germline V gives CDR1 SGHAT, CDR2 FQDESV (reference sequence). This CDR3 has 19 amino acids. The germline V and J ends were trimmed by 1 base and 0 bases, with 22 bases remaining between them. Full variable domain (outside the CDR3, taken from reference TRBV11-1 and TRBJ2-7): EAEVAQSPRYKITEKSQAVAFWCDPISGHATLYWYRQILGQGPELLVQFQDESVVDDSQLPKDRFSAERLKGVDSTLKIQPAELGDSAMYLCASSLGLRGSTSSSYEQYFGPGTRLTVT.

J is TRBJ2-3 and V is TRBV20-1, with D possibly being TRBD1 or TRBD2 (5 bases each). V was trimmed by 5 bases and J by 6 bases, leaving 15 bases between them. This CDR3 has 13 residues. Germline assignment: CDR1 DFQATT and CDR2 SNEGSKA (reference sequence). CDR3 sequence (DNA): TGCAGTGCTCATACGGGGCGATGGGATACGCAGTATTTT. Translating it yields CSAHTGRWDTQYF.

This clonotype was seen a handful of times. The CDR3 region has the DNA TGTGCCAGCAGCTTAATGAGCGGGAGGTCGAGCACAGATACGCAGTATTTT. Translated, it gives CASSLMSGRSSTDTQYF. The V and J genes are TRBV7-2 and TRBJ2-3; 9 bases are a match to TRBD2. Per germline, CDR1 SGHTA and CDR2 FQGNSA. This CDR3 comprises 17 residues. V dropped 2 bases and J dropped 0; count of bases not matched to a gene: 6.

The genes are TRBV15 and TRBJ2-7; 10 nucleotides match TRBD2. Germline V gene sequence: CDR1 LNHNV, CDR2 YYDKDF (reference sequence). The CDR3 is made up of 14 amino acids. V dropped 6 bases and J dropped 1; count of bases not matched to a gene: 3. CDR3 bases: TGTGCCACCAGGCTAGCGGGGGCATCCTACGAGCAGTACTTC. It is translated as CATRLAGASYEQYF.

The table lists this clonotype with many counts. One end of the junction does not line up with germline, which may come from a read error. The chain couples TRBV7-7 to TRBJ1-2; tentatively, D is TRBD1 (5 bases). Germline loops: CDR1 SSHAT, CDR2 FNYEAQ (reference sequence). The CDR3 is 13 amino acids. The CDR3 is CASSYPRDYGYTF. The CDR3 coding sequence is TGTGCTAGCAGCTATCCCAGGGACTATGGCTACACCTTC.

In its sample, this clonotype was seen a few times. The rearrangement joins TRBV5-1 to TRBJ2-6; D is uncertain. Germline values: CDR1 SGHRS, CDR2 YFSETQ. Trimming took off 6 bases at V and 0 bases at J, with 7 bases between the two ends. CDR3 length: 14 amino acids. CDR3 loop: CASKLDSGANVLTF. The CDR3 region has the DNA TGCGCCAGCAAACTGGACTCTGGGGCCAACGTCCTGACTTTC. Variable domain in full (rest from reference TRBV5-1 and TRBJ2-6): KAGVTQTPRYLIKTRGQQVTLSCSPISGHRSVSWYQQTPGQGLQFLFEYFSETQRNKGNFPGRFSGRQFSNSRSEMNVSTLELGDSALYLCASKLDSGANVLTFGAGSRLTVL.

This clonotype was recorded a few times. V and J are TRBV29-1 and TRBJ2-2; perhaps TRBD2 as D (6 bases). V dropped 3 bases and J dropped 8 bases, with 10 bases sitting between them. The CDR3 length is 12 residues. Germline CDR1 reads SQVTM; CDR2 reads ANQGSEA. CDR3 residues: CSVDRGWGELFF. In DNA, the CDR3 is TGCAGCGTTGATCGGGGGTGGGGGGAGCTGTTTTTT.

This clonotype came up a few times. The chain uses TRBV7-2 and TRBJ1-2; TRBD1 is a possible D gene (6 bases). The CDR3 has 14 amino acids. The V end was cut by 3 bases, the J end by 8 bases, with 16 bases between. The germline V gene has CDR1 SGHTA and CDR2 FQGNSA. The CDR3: CASSFKGDPVGYTF. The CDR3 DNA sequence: TGTGCCAGCAGCTTTAAGGGGGATCCTGTGGGCTACACCTTC.

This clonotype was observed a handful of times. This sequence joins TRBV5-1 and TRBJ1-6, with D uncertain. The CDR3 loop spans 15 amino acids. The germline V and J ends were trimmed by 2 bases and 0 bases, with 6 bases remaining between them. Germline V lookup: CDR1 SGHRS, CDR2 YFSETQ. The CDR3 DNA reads TGCGCCAGCAGCTTATATTCCTCCTATAATTCACCCCTCCACTTT. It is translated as CASSLYSSYNSPLHF.